This T cell receptor beta chain was recovered during a study of cytomegalovirus exposure and HLA in healthy donors. Whole-study context: The Caucasian-associated ancestry cluster contained 81% of the approximately 390 genotyped donors.

Study outcomes and limitations: Common viral pathogens seemed, in a later analysis, to connect with several of the most significant clusters. Among immune exposure information, only CMV serostatus was available. Reports indicated that the classifier achieved high specificity and sensitivity in diagnosing cytomegalovirus status.

Vbeta (60) and Jbeta (13) primers were used in the PCR. The table came from immunoSEQ multiplex PCR; TCRdb's copy has only in-frame clones and leaves some out. The data hold 150,000 to 200,000 clones, with around three quarters observed a single time. This clone has a single count. Antigen specificity is unknown. The junction had 10 bases not matched to a gene; V was cut back by 6 bases and J by 5 bases. This CDR3 comprises 15 residues. From germline, CDR1 is SNHLY and CDR2 FYNNEI. The specimen sequenced was PBMCs. The chain links TRBV2 to TRBJ2-5; 9 positions match TRBD1. The origin of this receptor is a woman in her thirties or forties in good health and CMV-seronegative. CDR3 residues: CASRRRTGVGETQYF. The CDR3 DNA reads as TGTGCCAGCAGGAGGAGGACAGGGGTGGGCGAGACCCAGTACTTC.